Below are 11 T cell receptor beta chains sequenced from a single sample in a study of siplizumab effects on memory and regulatory T cells. Generated by immunoSEQ multiplex PCR, the TCRdb table keeps only in-frame clones and is missing some. The table has some 97,000 clones, about 90% seen once. Sequencing was performed on CD4+ T cells sorted from blood. Receptor source: a human donor in good health.

This clone appeared once. V usage is TRBV18 and J usage is TRBJ1-6; no reliable D call. CDR3 length: 15 amino acids. Per germline, CDR1 KGHSH and CDR2 LQKENI. Trimming pared 0 bases from V and 6 bases from J, leaving 9 bases between. CDR3 in amino acids: CASSPPSVVNSPLHF. The CDR3 coding sequence is TGTGCCAGCTCACCACCGTCGGTGGTTAATTCACCCCTCCACTTT.

The V call is TRBV5-1, the J call TRBJ2-3; 11 bases are shared with TRBD2. Germline V gene lookup returns CDR1 SGHRS and CDR2 YFSETQ. V lost 4 bases to trimming and J lost 3 bases; unmatched junction nucleotides: 7. This CDR3 spans 16 amino acids. CDR3 DNA: TGCGCCAGCAGCATTAGCGGGGGGGCCGGGACAGATACGCAGTATTTT. Its translation: CASSISGGAGTDTQYF.

The CDR3 region has the DNA TGTGCCAGCAGCTTGGGACCTAACACCGGGGAGCTGTTTTTT. This codes for CASSLGPNTGELFF. The chain carries TRBV5-6 and TRBJ2-2; no definite D call. This CDR3 region has 14 residues. Germline CDR1 is SGHDT and CDR2 is YYEEEE. Between the trimmed V and J ends, which lost 0 bases and 2 bases, there was a span of 5 bases.

The chain links TRBV2 to TRBJ1-6; weak D call: TRBD1 (5 bases). The CDR3 has 16 amino acids. Germline values: CDR1 SNHLY, CDR2 FYNNEI. With 3 bases removed from V and 9 bases from J, the gap between germline ends came to 18 bases. The CDR3 sequence: CASSDLSGTVGSPLHF. DNA of the CDR3: TGTGCCAGCAGTGATCTCTCAGGGACTGTCGGTTCACCCCTCCACTTT.

J is TRBJ2-3 and V is TRBV6-1, with a possible D match to TRBD2 (6 bases). The ends were cut back, 11 bases at V and 1 base at J, with 16 bases in the middle. The germline CDR1 and CDR2 sequences are MNHNS and SASEGT. The CDR3 is 14 amino acids. CDR3 sequence (DNA): TGTGCCTTTGCGGGACCGCATCGCACAGATACGCAGTATTTT. This sequence encodes CAFAGPHRTDTQYF.

The rearrangement uses TRBV4-3 and TRBJ2-3; no clear D gene. V was cut by 1 base and J by 0 bases, with 5 bases left in between. CDR3 size: 14 residues. Germline V gene sequence: CDR1 LGHNA, CDR2 YSLEER. The CDR3 loop reads CASSQGLSTDTQYF. The CDR3 DNA follows: TGCGCCAGCAGCCAAGGCCTAAGCACAGATACGCAGTATTTT.

The rearrangement uses TRBV6-1 and TRBJ2-1, with 8 bases matching TRBD2. Trimming removed 3 bases from V and 4 bases from J; junction bases left unmatched: 8. The CDR3 extends over 16 amino acids. Germline lookup yields CDR1 MNHNS and CDR2 SASEGT. CDR3 coding DNA: TGTGCCAGCAGTGAGAAGCCAAGCGGGGGATACAATGAGCAGTTCTTC. This gives the protein CASSEKPSGGYNEQFF.

This chain connects TRBV27 to TRBJ2-2; D remains unclear. The CDR3 consists of 15 residues. Deletions cut 5 bases from V and 1 base from J, with 11 bases between. Germline V gives CDR1 MNHEY, CDR2 SMNVEV (reference sequence). The CDR3 reads CASSPRLMNTGELFF. The CDR3 coding sequence is TGTGCCAGCAGTCCAAGACTGATGAACACCGGGGAGCTGTTTTTT.

The chain combines TRBV6-1 with TRBJ2-7, with D unresolved. With 0 bases removed from V and 0 bases from J, the gap between germline ends came to 12 bases. In germline, CDR1 is MNHNS, CDR2 SASEGT. The length of the CDR3 is 16 residues. This CDR3 reads CASSEAPERISYEQYF. CDR3 DNA sequence: TGTGCCAGCAGTGAAGCACCAGAGAGGATCTCCTACGAGCAGTACTTC.

This chain uses TRBV18 with TRBJ1-2; 8 bases match TRBD1. V dropped 0 bases and J dropped 0; count of bases not matched to a gene: 9. The CDR3 has 18 residues. Germline V gives CDR1 KGHSH, CDR2 LQKENI. The CDR3 DNA follows: TGTGCCAGCTCACCACCGGGCAGGGACAGGCCCACTAACTATGGCTACACCTTC. It specifies CASSPPGRDRPTNYGYTF.

This sequence joins TRBV30 and TRBJ2-7; D is uncertain. Germline V CDR1 and CDR2: GTSNPN, SVGIG (reference sequence). CDR3 length equals 13 residues. The germline V and J ends were trimmed by 0 bases and 7 bases, with 13 bases remaining between them. CDR3 nucleotide sequence: TGTGCCTGGAGTGTACAATCTCGAGGAGAGCAGTACTTC. Protein product: CAWSVQSRGEQYF.